The 5 T cell receptor beta chains given below trace back to one sample, sequenced in a study of graft-versus-host responses after intestinal transplantation. These receptors have no identified antigens. This table comes from immunoSEQ multiplex PCR, and its TCRdb copy is limited to in-frame clones, with some not included. The data show about 120,000 clones, just under 95% seen once. Specimen: unstimulated CD4+ T cells sorted from spleen or lymph node cells, collected before intestinal transplant. These receptors originate from a human donor who received an intestinal transplant.

This chain links TRBV7-9 with TRBJ1-1; D is unresolved. Per germline, CDR1 SEHNR and CDR2 FQNEAQ (reference sequence). CDR3 length: 14 amino acids. Trimming removed 4 bases at V and 4 bases at J, with 13 bases between. CDR3 in DNA: TGTGCCAGCAGCTCCCGAGGCAAGAGCACTGAAGCTTTCTTT. It encodes CASSSRGKSTEAFF.

The J gene is TRBJ2-1, the V gene TRBV18; D uncertain. The germline V gene has CDR1 KGHSH and CDR2 LQKENI. The CDR3 totals 16 residues. Trimming removed 0 bases at V and 0 bases at J, with 9 bases between. CDR3 DNA sequence: TGTGCCAGCTCACCACCGGCGGCGAGCTCCTACAATGAGCAGTTCTTC. Amino acids: CASSPPAASSYNEQFF.

The V gene is TRBV6-6, the J gene TRBJ2-5, with D possibly TRBD2 on 6 matching bases. Germline CDR1 and CDR2: MNHNY and SVGAGI (reference sequence). V was trimmed by 3 bases and J by 3 bases, leaving 17 bases between them. The CDR3 covers 16 residues. The CDR3 spells CASSYSLASLKETQYF. The CDR3 DNA is TGTGCCAGCAGTTATAGTCTAGCGAGTTTGAAAGAGACCCAGTACTTC.

The chain couples TRBV9 to TRBJ2-1; 9 nucleotides agree with TRBD1. The germline V gene has CDR1 SGDLS and CDR2 YYNGEE. With V trimmed by 3 bases and J by 2 bases, 9 bases remained unmatched. This CDR3 region has 17 residues. Here the CDR3 DNA reads TGTGCCAGCAGCGGGGGACAGGGTTGGGGCCCCTACAATGAGCAGTTCTTC. Translated, it gives CASSGGQGWGPYNEQFF.

The CDR3 region is CASSWSPGGGTYGYTF. Here the CDR3 DNA reads TGTGCCAGCAGCTGGAGCCCCGGGGGGGGGACCTATGGCTACACCTTC. This sequence joins TRBV5-8 and TRBJ1-2, with D perhaps TRBD1 (5 bases). Germline lookup yields CDR1 SGHTS and CDR2 YDEGEE. V dropped 3 bases and J dropped 4 bases, with 19 bases sitting between them. The CDR3 is 16 residues long.